This TCR beta chain comes out of a study of OX40 agonist ivuxolimab in advanced cancers. TCRdb's table, derived via immunoSEQ multiplex PCR, lists solely in-frame clones and lacks some. The sample lists some 49,000 clones; approximately 81% were seen once. The CDR3 totals 14 residues. Trimming stripped 0 bases from V and 6 bases from J, with 8 bases between. Germline CDR1 and CDR2: LGHNA and YSLEER. The source material was CD4+ or CD8+ T cells sorted from blood, sampled in a trial of the OX40 agonist ivuxolimab. The TCR comes from an adult with an advanced solid tumor such as melanoma, head and neck, liver or kidney cancer. The chain recombines TRBV4-3 with TRBJ2-2, with D perhaps TRBD2 (6 bases). For the CDR3, the DNA is TGCGCCAGCAGCCAAGACGGGGGTGCCGGGGAGCTGTTTTTT. Translating it yields CASSQDGGAGELFF.